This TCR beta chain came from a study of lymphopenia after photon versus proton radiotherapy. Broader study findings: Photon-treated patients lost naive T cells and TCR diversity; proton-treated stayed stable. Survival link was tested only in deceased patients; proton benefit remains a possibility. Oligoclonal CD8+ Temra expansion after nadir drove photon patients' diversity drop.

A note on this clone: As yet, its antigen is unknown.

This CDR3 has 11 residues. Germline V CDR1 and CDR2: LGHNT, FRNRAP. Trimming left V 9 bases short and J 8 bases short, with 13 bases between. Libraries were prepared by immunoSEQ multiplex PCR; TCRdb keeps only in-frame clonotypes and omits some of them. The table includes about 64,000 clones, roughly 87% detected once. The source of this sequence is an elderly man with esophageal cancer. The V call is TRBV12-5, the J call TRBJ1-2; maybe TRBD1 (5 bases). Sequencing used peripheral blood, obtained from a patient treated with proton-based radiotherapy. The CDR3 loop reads CASGRGMGYTF. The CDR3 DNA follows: TGTGCTAGCGGGCGGGGGATGGGCTACACCTTC. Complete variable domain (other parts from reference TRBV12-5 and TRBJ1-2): DARVTQTPRHKVTEMGQEVTMRCQPILGHNTVFWYRQTMMQGLELLAYFRNRAPLDDSGMPKDRFSAEMPDATLATLKIQPSEPRDSAVYFCASGRGMGYTFGSGTRLTVV.